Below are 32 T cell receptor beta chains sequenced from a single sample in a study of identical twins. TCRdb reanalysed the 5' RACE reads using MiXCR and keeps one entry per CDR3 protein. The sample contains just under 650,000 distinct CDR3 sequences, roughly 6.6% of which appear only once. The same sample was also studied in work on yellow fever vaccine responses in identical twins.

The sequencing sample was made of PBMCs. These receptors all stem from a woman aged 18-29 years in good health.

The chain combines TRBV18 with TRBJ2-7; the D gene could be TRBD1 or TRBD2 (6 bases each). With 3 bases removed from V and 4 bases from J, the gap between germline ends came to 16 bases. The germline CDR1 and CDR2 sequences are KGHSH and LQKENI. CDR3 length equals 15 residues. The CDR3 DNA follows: TGTGCCAGCTCACCCGGACACGGGGGCGGTTACGAGCAGTACTTC. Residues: CASSPGHGGGYEQYF.

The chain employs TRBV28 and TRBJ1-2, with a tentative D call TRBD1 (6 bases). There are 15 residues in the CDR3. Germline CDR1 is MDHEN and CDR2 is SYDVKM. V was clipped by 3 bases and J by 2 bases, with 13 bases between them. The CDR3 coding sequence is TGTGCCAGCAGTTTTTCCGGAGGGGGAAACTATGGCTACACCTTC. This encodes CASSFSGGGNYGYTF.

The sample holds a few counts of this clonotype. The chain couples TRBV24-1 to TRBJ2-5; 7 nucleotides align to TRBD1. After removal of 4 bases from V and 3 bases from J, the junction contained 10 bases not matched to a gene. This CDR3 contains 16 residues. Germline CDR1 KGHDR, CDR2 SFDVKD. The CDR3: CATSEVVGTAKETQYF. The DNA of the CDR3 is TGTGCCACCAGTGAAGTCGTCGGGACAGCCAAAGAGACCCAGTACTTC.

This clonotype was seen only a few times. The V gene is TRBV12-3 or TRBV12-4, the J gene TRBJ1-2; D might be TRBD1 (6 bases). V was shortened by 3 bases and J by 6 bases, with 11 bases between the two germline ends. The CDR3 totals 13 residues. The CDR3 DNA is TGTGCCAGCAGTTTCGGACAGAAGGATGGCTACACCTTC. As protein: CASSFGQKDGYTF.

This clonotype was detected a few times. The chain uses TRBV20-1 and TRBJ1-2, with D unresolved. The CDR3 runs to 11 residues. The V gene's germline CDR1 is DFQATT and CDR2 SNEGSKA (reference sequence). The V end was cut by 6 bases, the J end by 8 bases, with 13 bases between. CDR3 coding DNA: TGCAGTGCCCCCCAGACGGAAGGCTACACCTTC. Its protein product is CSAPQTEGYTF.

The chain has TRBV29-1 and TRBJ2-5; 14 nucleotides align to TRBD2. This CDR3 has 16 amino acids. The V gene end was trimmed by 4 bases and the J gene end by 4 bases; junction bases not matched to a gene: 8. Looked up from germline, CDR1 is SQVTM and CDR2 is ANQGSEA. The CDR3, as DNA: TGCAGCGTTGGACTAGCGGGGGGGCCGGTATCAGAGACCCAGTACTTC. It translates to CSVGLAGGPVSETQYF. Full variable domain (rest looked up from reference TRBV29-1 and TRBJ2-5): SAVISQKPSRDICQRGTSLTIQCQVDSQVTMMFWYRQQPGQSLTLIATANQGSEATYESGFVIDKFPISRPNLTFSTLTVSNMSPEDSSIYLCSVGLAGGPVSETQYFGPGTRLLVL.

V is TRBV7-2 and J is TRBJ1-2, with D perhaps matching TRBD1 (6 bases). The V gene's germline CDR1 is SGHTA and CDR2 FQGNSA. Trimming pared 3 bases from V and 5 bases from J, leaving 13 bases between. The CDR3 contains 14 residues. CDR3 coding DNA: TGTGCCAGCAGCTTGCGGGGGGCGGAATATGGCTACACCTTC. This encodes CASSLRGAEYGYTF. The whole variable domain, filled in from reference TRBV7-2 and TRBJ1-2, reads GAGVSQSPSNKVTEKGKDVELRCDPISGHTALYWYRQSLGQGLEFLIYFQGNSAPDKSGLPSDRFSAERTGGSVSTLTIQRTQQEDSAVYLCASSLRGAEYGYTFGSGTRLTVV.

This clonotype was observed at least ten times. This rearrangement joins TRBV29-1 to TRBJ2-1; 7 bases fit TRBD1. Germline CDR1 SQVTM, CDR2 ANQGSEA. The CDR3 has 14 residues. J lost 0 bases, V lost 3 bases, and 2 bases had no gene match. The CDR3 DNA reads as TGCAGCGTTGAGGGACAGAACTCCTACAATGAGCAGTTCTTC. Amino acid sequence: CSVEGQNSYNEQFF.

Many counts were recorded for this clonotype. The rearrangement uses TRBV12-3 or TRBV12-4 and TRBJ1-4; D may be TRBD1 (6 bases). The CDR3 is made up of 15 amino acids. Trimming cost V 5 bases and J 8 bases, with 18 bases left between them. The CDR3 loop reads CASSRGIRGTEKLFF. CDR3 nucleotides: TGTGCCAGCAGTCGTGGGATCAGGGGAACGGAAAAACTGTTTTTT.

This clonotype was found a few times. CDR3 in amino acids: CASSLGTGQNTGELFF. CDR3 DNA: TGTGCCAGCAGTTTAGGGACAGGTCAGAACACCGGGGAGCTGTTTTTT. The chain is built from TRBV12-3 or TRBV12-4 and TRBJ2-2; the match to TRBD1 covers 7 bases. The V segment lost 1 base and the J segment 1 base; nucleotides outside the gene matches: 3. This CDR3 spans 16 amino acids.

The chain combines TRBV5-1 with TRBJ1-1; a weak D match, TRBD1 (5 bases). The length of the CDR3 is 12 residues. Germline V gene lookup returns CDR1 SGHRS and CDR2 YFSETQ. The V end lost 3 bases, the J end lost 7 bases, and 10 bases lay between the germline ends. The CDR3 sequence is CASSSWGNEAFF. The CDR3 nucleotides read TGCGCCAGCAGCTCGTGGGGGAATGAAGCTTTCTTT.

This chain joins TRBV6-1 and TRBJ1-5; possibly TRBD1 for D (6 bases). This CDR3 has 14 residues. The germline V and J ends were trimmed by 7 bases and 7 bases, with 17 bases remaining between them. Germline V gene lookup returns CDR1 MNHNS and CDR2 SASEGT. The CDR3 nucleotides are TGTGCCAGCAACCCCTCCGGGGGGGGCCAGCCCCAGCATTTT. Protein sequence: CASNPSGGGQPQHF.

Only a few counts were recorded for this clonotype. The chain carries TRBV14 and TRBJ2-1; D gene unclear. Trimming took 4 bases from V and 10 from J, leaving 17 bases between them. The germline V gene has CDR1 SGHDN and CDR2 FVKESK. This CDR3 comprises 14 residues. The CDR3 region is CASSRPGAPREQFF. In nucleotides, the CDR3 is TGTGCCAGCAGCCGCCCCGGTGCCCCACGGGAGCAGTTCTTC. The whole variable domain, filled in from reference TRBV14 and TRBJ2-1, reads EAGVTQFPSHSVIEKGQTVTLRCDPISGHDNLYWYRRVMGKEIKFLLHFVKESKQDESGMPNNRFLAERTGGTYSTLKVQPAELEDSGVYFCASSRPGAPREQFFGPGTRLTVL.

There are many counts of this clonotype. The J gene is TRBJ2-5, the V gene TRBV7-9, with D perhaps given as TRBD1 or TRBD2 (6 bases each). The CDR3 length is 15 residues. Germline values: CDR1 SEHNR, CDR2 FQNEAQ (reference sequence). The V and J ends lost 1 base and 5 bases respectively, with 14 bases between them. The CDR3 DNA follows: TGTGCCAGCAGCTTAGATGTCGGGGGCTCGGAGACCCAGTACTTC. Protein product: CASSLDVGGSETQYF.

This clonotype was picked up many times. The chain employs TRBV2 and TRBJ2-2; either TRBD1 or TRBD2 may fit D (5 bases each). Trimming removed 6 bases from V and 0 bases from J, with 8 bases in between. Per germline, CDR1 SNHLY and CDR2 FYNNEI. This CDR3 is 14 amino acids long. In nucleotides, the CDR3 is TGTGCCAGCAGGGGACCGTCGAACACCGGGGAGCTGTTTTTT. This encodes CASRGPSNTGELFF. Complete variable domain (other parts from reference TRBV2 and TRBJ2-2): EPEVTQTPSHQVTQMGQEVILRCVPISNHLYFYWYRQILGQKVEFLVSFYNNEISEKSEIFDDQFSVERPDGSNFTLKIRSTKLEDSAMYFCASRGPSNTGELFFGEGSRLTVL.

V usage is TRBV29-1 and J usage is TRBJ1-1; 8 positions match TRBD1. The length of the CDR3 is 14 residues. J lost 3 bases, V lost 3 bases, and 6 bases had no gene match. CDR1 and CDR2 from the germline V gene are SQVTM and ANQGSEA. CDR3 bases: TGCAGCGTTGAGACCACAGGGGGTTACACTGAAGCTTTCTTT. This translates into CSVETTGGYTEAFF.

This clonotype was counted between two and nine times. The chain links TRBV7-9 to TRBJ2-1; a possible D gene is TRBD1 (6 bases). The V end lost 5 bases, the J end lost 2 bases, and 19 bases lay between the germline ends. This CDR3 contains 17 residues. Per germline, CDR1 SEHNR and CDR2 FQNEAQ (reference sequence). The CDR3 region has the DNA TGTGCCAGCAGCCCAACAGGGCGAGAACTAGCCTACAATGAGCAGTTCTTC. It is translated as CASSPTGRELAYNEQFF.

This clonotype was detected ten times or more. CDR3 residues: CASSLVEGGNQPQHF. For the CDR3, the DNA is TGTGCCAGCAGTTTGGTGGAGGGGGGGAATCAGCCCCAGCATTTT. V and J are TRBV12-3 or TRBV12-4 and TRBJ1-5, with a tentative D call TRBD1 (6 bases). Deletions cut 3 bases from V and 4 bases from J, with 13 bases between. There are 15 residues in the CDR3.

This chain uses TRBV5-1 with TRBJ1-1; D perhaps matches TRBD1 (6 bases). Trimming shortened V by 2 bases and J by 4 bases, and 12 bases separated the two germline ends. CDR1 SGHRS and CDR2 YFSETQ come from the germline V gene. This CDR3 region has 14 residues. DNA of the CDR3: TGCGCCAGCAGCTTAGACAGGTCGGGCACTGAAGCTTTCTTT. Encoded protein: CASSLDRSGTEAFF.

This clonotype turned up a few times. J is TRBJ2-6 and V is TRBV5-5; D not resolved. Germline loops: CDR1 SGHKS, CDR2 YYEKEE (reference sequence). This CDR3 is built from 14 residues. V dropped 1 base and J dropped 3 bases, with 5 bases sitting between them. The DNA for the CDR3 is TGTGCCAGCAGCTTGTCTATTGGGGCCAACGTCCTGACTTTC. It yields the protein CASSLSIGANVLTF.

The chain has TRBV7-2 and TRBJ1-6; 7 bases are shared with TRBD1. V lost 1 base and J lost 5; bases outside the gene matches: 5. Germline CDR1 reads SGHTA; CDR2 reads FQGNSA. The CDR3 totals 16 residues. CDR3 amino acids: CASSLGQGVNNSPLHF. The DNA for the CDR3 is TGTGCCAGCAGCTTAGGGCAGGGGGTGAATAATTCACCCCTCCACTTT.

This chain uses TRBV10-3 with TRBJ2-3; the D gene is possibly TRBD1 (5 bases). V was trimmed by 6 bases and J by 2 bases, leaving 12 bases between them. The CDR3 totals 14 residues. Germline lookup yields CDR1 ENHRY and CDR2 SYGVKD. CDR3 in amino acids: CAIRRTGNTDTQYF. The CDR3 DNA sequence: TGTGCCATCAGGCGAACAGGAAACACAGATACGCAGTATTTT.

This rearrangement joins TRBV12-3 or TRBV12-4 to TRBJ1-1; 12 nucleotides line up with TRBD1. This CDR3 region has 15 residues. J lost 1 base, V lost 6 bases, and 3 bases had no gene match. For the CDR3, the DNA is TGTGCCAGCAGGGGACAGGGGGCTTCGAACACTGAAGCTTTCTTT. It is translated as CASRGQGASNTEAFF.

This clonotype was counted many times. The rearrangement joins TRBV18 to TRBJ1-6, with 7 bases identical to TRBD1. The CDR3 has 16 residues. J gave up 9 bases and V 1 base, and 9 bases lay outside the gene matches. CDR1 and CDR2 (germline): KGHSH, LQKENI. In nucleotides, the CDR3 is TGTGCCAGCTCACCACACTACGGGACAGCGGGTTCACCCCTCCACTTT. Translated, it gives CASSPHYGTAGSPLHF.

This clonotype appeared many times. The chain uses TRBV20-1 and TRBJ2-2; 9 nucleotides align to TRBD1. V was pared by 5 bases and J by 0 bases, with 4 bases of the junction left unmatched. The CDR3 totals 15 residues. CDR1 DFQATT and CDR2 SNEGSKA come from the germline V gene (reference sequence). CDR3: CSAATGGPNTGELFF. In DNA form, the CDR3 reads TGCAGTGCTGCCACAGGGGGCCCGAACACCGGGGAGCTGTTTTTT.

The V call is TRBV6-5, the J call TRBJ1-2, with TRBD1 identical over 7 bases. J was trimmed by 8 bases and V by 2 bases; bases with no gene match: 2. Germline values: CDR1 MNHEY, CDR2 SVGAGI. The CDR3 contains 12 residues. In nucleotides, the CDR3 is TGTGCCAGCAGTTACACAGGGGTCGGCTACACCTTC. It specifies CASSYTGVGYTF.

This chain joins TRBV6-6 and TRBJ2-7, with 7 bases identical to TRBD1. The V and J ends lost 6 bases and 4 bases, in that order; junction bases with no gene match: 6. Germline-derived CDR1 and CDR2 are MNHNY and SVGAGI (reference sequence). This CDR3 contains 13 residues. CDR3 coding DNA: TGTGCCAGCAGAAGGGGACAGTTGTACGAGCAGTACGTC. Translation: CASRRGQLYEQYV.

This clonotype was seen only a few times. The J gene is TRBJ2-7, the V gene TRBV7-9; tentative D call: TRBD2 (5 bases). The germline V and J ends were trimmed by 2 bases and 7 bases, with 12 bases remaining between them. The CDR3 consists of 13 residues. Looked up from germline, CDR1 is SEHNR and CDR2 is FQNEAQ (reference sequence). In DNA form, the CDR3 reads TGTGCCAGCAGCTTATCAGGTGGCGGGGAGCAGTACGTC. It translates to CASSLSGGGEQYV.

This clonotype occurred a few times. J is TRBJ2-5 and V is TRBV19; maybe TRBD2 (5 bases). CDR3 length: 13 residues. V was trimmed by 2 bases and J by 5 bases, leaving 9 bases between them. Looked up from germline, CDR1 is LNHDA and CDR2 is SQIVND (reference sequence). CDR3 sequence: CASSISGVETQYF. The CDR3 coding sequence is TGTGCCAGTAGTATAAGCGGCGTGGAGACCCAGTACTTC.

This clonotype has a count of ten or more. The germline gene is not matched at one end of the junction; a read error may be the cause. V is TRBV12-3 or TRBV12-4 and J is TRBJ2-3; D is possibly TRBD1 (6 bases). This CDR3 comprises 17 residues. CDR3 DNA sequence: TGTGCCAGCAGTTACGCACCTCCGGGACAACCCACATATACGCAGTATTTT. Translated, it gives CASSYAPPGQPTYTQYF.

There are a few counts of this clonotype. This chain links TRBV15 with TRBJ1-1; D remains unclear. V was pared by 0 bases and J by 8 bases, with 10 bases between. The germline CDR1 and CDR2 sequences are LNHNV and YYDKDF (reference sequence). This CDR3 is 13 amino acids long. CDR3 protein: CATSREFPPEAFF. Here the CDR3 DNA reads TGTGCCACCAGCAGAGAGTTCCCGCCGGAAGCTTTCTTT.

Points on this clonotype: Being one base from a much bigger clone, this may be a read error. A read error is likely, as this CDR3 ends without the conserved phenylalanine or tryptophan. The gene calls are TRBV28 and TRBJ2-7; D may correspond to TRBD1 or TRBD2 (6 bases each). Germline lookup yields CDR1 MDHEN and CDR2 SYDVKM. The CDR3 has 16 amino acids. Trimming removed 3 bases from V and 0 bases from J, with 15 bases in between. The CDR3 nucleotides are TGTGCCAGCAGTTTGCCCCTGGGGGGCTCCTCCTACGAGCAGTACTCC. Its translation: CASSLPLGGSSYEQYS.